Sequencing of this T cell receptor (beta chain) was carried out in a study of long-term antiretroviral therapy in people with HIV. Comments on this clone: Its antigen is not known.

The CDR3 runs 14 residues. The V gene's germline CDR1 is MNHNY and CDR2 SVGAGI (reference sequence). The trim removed 5 bases at V and 2 bases at J, leaving 5 bases unmatched. Every participant gave one or more pre-ART and two or more post-ART PBMC samples. Study-wide results and caveats: Within the repertoire, clones expanded before ART were dominant at all time points. The range of CDR3 lengths in HIV repertoires proved narrower than that found in controls.

Survey-level immunoSEQ v3.0 assays were run. The method was immunoSEQ multiplex PCR; TCRdb's version includes in-frame clones alone and lacks a portion of them. The table includes 20,000 to 25,000 clones, around 81% detected once. This rearrangement joins TRBV6-6 to TRBJ2-5, with 7 bases fitting TRBD1. This TCR was sampled from a middle-aged man with HIV. Sample: unsorted PBMCs, taken 0.1 years before starting antiretroviral therapy. For the CDR3, the DNA is TGTGCCAGCAGTCCGGGACAGTTTCAAGAGACCCAGTACTTC. Encoded protein: CASSPGQFQETQYF.